The 11 T cell receptor beta chains listed next were all sequenced from one sample in a study of CD8 T cells in ankylosing spondylitis. Their cognate antigens are unknown. Notes on the study in general: Within ankylosing spondylitis blood, a TCR beta motif made up of roughly eight highly homologous variants appeared to be characteristic.

TCRdb analysed the 5' RACE reads with MiXCR anew, one entry per CDR3 protein. The data show some 800,000 distinct CDR3 sequences, about 11% seen once. The specimen sequenced was blood, either unsorted or a sorted T cell fraction (not recorded which). The receptors come from a male donor with ankylosing spondylitis.

This chain links TRBV20-1 with TRBJ1-6; weak D call: TRBD1 (5 bases). Germline CDR1 reads DFQATT; CDR2 reads SNEGSKA (reference sequence). This CDR3 spans 13 amino acids. V was shortened by 5 bases and J by 14 bases, with 19 bases between the two germline ends. The CDR3 sequence: CSAGGEGAPTLHF. The CDR3 region has the DNA TGCAGTGCTGGAGGTGAAGGGGCCCCGACCCTCCACTTT.

This clonotype turned up a few times. The chain combines TRBV29-1 with TRBJ2-3, with TRBD1 as a possible D gene (5 bases). The germline gives CDR1 SQVTM, CDR2 ANQGSEA. The V gene lost 5 bases and the J gene lost 0 bases, with 12 bases spanning the gap. This CDR3 contains 14 residues. CDR3 amino acids: CSVSSGPSTDTQYF. In DNA form, the CDR3 reads TGCAGCGTTTCCTCAGGGCCTAGCACAGATACGCAGTATTTT.

This clonotype was found a few times. This chain uses TRBV5-1 with TRBJ2-1, with D maybe TRBD2 (7 bases). V lost 4 bases to trimming and J lost 13 bases, with 15 bases between them. This CDR3 has 12 residues. Looked up from germline, CDR1 is SGHRS and CDR2 is YFSETQ. For the CDR3, the DNA is TGCGCCAGCAGCATGGGGGCGGGGGCCCAGTTCTTC. It translates to CASSMGAGAQFF.

The chain joins TRBV5-6 to TRBJ2-7, with D perhaps matching TRBD2 (5 bases). Trimming cost V 2 bases and J 1 base, with 16 bases left between them. CDR3 length: 16 amino acids. Germline lookup yields CDR1 SGHDT and CDR2 YYEEEE. The CDR3: CASSLLPRSGSYEQYF. The CDR3 bases are TGTGCCAGCAGCTTATTGCCCCGGTCGGGGTCCTACGAGCAGTACTTC.

This clonotype was recorded at least ten times. This clone may be a read error of a much larger clone one base away. V gene TRBV7-2 combines with J gene TRBJ2-7; TRBD2 aligns across 13 bases. Germline V gene data show CDR1 as SGHTA and CDR2 as FQGNSA. CDR3 length: 14 residues. The trim removed 5 bases at V and 4 bases at J, leaving 2 bases unmatched. The CDR3 sequence is CASSRTSGRYEQYF. CDR3 nucleotides: TGTGCCAGCAGCCGGACTAGCGGGAGATACGAGCAGTACTTC.

This clonotype was recorded many times. The chain uses TRBV5-1 and TRBJ1-1; 8 nucleotides agree with TRBD1. CDR3 length equals 14 residues. Germline lookup yields CDR1 SGHRS and CDR2 YFSETQ. V lost 3 bases to trimming and J lost 4 bases; unmatched junction nucleotides: 5. The CDR3 DNA reads TGCGCCAGCAGCTCCGACAGGGGAGGCACTGAAGCTTTCTTT. Protein product: CASSSDRGGTEAFF.

J is TRBJ2-7 and V is TRBV6-1; 9 nucleotides line up with TRBD2. The V gene's germline CDR1 is MNHNS and CDR2 SASEGT. The CDR3 is 15 residues long. J gave up 4 bases and V 7 bases, and 11 bases lay outside the gene matches. CDR3 nucleotides: TGTGCCAGCACTCCCGAGCTAGCGGGAATTTACGAGCAGTACTTC. This codes for CASTPELAGIYEQYF.

Remarks on this clonotype: A much larger clone is a single base away; this may be a read error. J is TRBJ2-1 and V is TRBV12-3 or TRBV12-4, with TRBD1 matching 10 bases. The CDR3 is made up of 15 amino acids. V shed 10 bases, J shed 6 bases, and the junction held 12 bases outside the gene matches. The CDR3 loop reads CAISSPGQGTNEQFF. As DNA, the CDR3 is TGTGCCATCAGCTCACCGGGACAGGGGACCAATGAGCAGTTCTTC.

At least ten counts were recorded for this clonotype. The V gene is TRBV7-2, the J gene TRBJ2-1; D perhaps matches TRBD2 (6 bases). From germline, CDR1 is SGHTA and CDR2 FQGNSA. V lost 2 bases to trimming and J lost 1 base, with 9 bases between them. The CDR3 spans 15 residues. Here the CDR3 DNA reads TGTGCCAGCAGCTTAAACGGGGGTTCCTACAATGAGCAGTTCTTC. It encodes CASSLNGGSYNEQFF.

This clonotype was counted between two and nine times. The chain combines TRBV27 with TRBJ2-5; D tentatively reads TRBD1 or TRBD2 (5 bases each). The germline CDR1 and CDR2 sequences are MNHEY and SMNVEV (reference sequence). This CDR3 is 14 amino acids long. V lost 6 bases to trimming and J lost 4 bases, with 15 bases between them. Written as DNA, the CDR3 is TGTGCCAGCAGGGGAAGAAAGGGGAGAGAGACCCAGTACTTC. As protein: CASRGRKGRETQYF.

This chain's CDR3 is CASSYLGGSRLNEQFF. Written as DNA, the CDR3 is TGTGCCAGCAGTTACCTAGGCGGGAGTAGACTAAATGAGCAGTTCTTC. The V gene is TRBV6-5, the J gene TRBJ2-1; 7 bases line up with TRBD2. This CDR3 region has 16 residues. Looked up from germline, CDR1 is MNHEY and CDR2 is SVGAGI. V trimming: 2 bases; J trimming: 7 bases; junction bases outside the gene matches: 11.